A selection of T cell receptor beta chains follows, all from one sample in a study of T cell repertoires in cytomegalovirus infection. From the reads, TCRdb called clonotypes with MiXCR, one entry per CDR3 protein. The sample consists of 310,000 or so distinct CDR3 sequences, 20% to 30% of them appearing once. No cognate antigen is known for these TCRs. This specimen consisted of cultured PBMCs, obtained from culture after CMV antigen stimulation. The receptors were sampled from a human donor in good health (CMV status not recorded). Some clones in this sample may be carry-over from other donors' samples. The CDR3 runs from the conserved cysteine through the conserved F or W. A D gene is named only where the DNA matches it firmly. Only some rows state a clone size, as once, few, many or a class for expanded clones.

>.|TRBJ2-7|TRBV12-3/TRBV12-4|.
CASSNQQGYEQYF
>.|TRBJ1-2|TRBV6-1|few
CASKNSPNYGYTF
>.|TRBJ2-5|TRBV19|few
CASSIGGRAYQETQYF
>.|TRBJ2-5|TRBV30|.
CAWGAIQETQYF
>.|TRBJ1-5|TRBV28|.
CASSFQPGQPQHF
>.|TRBJ1-2|TRBV5-1|.
CASSLDSDYGYTF
>.|TRBJ2-1|TRBV5-4|.
CASSLEAHSNNEQFF
>TRBD1|TRBJ2-7|TRBV12-3/TRBV12-4|.
CASSLSRDRVSEQYF
>TRBD1|TRBJ2-1|TRBV10-3|.
CAIRDRGDNEQFF
>TRBD1|TRBJ1-4|TRBV12-3/TRBV12-4|.
CASRSPGGPEKLFF
>TRBD2|TRBJ2-7|TRBV20-1|few
CSAVGGGRAYEQYF
>.|TRBJ1-2|TRBV12-5|.
CASGLPQDGGYTF
>TRBD1|TRBJ2-3|TRBV7-6|.
CASSLGTGGRADTQYF
>.|TRBJ2-3|TRBV4-3|.
CASSLAPGAPDTQYF
>.|TRBJ1-2|TRBV4-1|many
CASSQDRDFYGYTF
>.|TRBJ2-6|TRBV6-6|.
CASSTEFPVSGANVLTF
>.|TRBJ1-5|TRBV12-3/TRBV12-4|few
CASTLGGPQHF
>TRBD2|TRBJ2-7|TRBV6-1|many
CASSVLAGGTYEQYF